This T cell receptor (beta chain) derives from a study of patients and donors after allogeneic stem cell transplantation. TCRdb recomputed calls from the RT-PCR reads with MiXCR, one row per CDR3 protein. The sample carries about 410,000 distinct CDR3 sequences, roughly 16% recorded once. The table lists this clonotype with many counts. CDR3 length: 13 amino acids. V lost 6 bases to trimming and J lost 4 bases; unmatched junction nucleotides: 0. The germline V gene has CDR1 ENHRY and CDR2 SYGVKD. The specimen sequenced was blood, either unsorted or a sorted T cell fraction (not recorded which). The chain has TRBV10-3 and TRBJ2-7; 13 bases are shared with TRBD2. The sequence derives from a human donor who was either an allogeneic HSCT recipient or a stem cell or donor lymphocyte infusion donor (not recorded which). It is not recorded whose cells these are; they may come from a transplant donor. CDR3 sequence reads: CAIRGLAGYEQYF. In DNA form, the CDR3 reads TGTGCCATCAGGGGACTAGCGGGATACGAGCAGTACTTC.